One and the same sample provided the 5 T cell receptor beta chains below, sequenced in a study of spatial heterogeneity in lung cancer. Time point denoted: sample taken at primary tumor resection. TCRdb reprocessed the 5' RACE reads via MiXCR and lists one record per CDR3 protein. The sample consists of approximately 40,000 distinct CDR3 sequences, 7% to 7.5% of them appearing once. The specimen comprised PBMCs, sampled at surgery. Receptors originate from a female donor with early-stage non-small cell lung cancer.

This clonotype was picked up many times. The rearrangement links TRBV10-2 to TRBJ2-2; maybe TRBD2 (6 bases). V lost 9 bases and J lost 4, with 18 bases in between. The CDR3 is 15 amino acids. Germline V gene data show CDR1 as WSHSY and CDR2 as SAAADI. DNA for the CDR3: TGCGCCAGACCCCTACCCCAGGAGGGCACCGGGGAGCTGTTTTTT. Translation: CARPLPQEGTGELFF.

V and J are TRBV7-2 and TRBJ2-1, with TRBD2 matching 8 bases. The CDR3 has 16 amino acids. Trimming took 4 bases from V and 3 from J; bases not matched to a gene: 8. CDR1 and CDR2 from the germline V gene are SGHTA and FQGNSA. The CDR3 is CASSSQAGVLYNEQFF. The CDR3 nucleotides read TGTGCCAGCAGCTCCCAAGCGGGGGTGCTCTACAATGAGCAGTTCTTC.

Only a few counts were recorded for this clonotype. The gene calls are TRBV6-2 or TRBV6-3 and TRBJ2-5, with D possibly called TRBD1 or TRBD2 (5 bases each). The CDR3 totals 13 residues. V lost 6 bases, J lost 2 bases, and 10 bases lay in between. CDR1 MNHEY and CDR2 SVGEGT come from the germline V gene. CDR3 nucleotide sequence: TGTGCCAGCAGAGGGACGGTTCAAGAGACCCAGTACTTC. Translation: CASRGTVQETQYF.

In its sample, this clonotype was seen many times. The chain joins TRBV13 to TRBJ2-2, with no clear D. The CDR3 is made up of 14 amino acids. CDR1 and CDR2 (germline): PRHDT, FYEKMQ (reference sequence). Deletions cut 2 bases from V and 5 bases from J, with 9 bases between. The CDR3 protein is CASSLPLRTGELFF. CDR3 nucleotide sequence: TGTGCCAGCAGCTTACCGCTTCGTACCGGGGAGCTGTTTTTT.

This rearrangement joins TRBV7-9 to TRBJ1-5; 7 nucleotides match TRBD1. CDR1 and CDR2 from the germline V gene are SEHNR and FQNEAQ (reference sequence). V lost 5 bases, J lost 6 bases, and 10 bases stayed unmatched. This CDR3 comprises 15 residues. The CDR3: CASSAGTVFTQPQHF. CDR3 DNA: TGTGCCAGCAGCGCCGGGACAGTCTTCACTCAGCCCCAGCATTTT.